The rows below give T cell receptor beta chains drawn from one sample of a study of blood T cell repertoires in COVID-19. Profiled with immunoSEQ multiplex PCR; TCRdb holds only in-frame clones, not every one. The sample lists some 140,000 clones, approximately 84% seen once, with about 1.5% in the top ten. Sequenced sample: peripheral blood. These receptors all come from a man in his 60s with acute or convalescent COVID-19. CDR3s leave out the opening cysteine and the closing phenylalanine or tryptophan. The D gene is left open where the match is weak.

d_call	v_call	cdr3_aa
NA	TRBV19	ASSSVSLTDTQY
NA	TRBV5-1	ASSKKQGSGVEAF
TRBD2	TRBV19	ASSIMGTSGGDTQY
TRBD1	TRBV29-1	SVGQGRTNYGYT
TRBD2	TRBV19	ASSIGTRWEREDTQY
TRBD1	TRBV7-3	ASSPGQGIGELF
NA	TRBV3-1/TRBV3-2	ASSQSRVLYGYT
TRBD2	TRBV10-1	ASSDRGGPTGELF
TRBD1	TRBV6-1	ASSEGAGGWETQY
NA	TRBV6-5	ASSYSSQRVDGELF
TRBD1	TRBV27	ASSTRGQGIGYT
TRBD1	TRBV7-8	ASSLKGAFQPQH
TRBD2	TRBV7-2	ASSPEAGGPLGTQY
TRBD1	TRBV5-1	ASSSKRQQGIAGNTIY
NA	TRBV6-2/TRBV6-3	ASSYRGDYEQY
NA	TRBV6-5	ASMPGGGNTIY
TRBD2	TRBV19	ASSIGLDTQY
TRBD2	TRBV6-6	ASSEAGAITDTQY
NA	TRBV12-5	ASGSSPFTDTQY
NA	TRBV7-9	ASSWDYRGNTIY
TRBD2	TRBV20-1	SASSGSSDEQF
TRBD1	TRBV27	ASSFPQTGGSYNEQF
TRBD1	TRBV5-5	ASSLQGAYEQY
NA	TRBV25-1	ASSERPEREKLF
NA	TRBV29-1	SVVPGSTDQPQH
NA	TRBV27	ASSFYSEGTEAF
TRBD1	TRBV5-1	ASSPGQSSGANVLT
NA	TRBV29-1	SVEGQGTDEQY
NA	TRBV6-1	ASSDPGFARY
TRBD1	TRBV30	AWSVLRGPGELF
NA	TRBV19	ASNAGTNTGELF
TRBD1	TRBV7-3	ASSSGTGNTGELF
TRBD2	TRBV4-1	ASSPRGLAESSYNEQF
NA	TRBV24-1	ATSESQAYGYT
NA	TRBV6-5	ASSYSRVRNNYGYT
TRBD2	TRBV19	ASSILAGAFGELF
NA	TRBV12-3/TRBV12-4	ASSLGLALEQF
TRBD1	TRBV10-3	AISSGQGSQPQH
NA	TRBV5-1	ASSLDRAFETQY
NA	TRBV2	ASSAPASLSYEQY
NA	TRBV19	ASSVQGFGNTIY
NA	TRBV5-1	ASSLVLAAEAF
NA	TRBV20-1	SASQGRGRDTQY
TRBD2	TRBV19	ASSDISAGGGDTQY